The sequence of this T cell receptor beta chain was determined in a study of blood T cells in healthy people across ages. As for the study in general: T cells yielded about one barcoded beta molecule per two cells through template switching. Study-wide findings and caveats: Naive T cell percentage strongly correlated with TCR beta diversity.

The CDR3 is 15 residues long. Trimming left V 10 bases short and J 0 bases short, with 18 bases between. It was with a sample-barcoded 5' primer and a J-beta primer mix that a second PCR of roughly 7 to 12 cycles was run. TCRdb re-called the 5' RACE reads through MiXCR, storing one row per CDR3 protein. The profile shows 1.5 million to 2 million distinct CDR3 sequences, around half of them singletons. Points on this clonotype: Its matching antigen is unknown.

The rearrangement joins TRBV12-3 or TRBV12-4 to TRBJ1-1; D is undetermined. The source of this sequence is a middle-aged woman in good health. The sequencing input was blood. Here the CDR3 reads CATDGPDGLNTEAFF. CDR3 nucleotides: TGTGCCACCGATGGCCCAGACGGGTTGAACACTGAAGCTTTCTTT.